This TCR beta chain emerged from a study of T cell repertoires in cytomegalovirus infection. This clonotype was detected ten times or more. With 4 bases removed from V and 5 bases from J, the gap between germline ends came to 8 bases. Germline V lookup: CDR1 SGHTA, CDR2 FQGNSA. This CDR3 has 12 amino acids. TCRdb reprocessed the reads with MiXCR, giving one entry per CDR3 protein. The sample carries around 450,000 distinct CDR3 sequences, roughly 10% recorded once. The source is a human donor in good health (CMV status not recorded). Some clones in this sample may be carry-over from other donors' samples. This chain connects TRBV7-2 to TRBJ2-5; D remains ambiguous. Sequenced input: PBMCs. In DNA form, the CDR3 reads TGTGCCAGCAGCTCTTCGATGGAGACCCAGTACTTC. Encoded protein: CASSSSMETQYF.